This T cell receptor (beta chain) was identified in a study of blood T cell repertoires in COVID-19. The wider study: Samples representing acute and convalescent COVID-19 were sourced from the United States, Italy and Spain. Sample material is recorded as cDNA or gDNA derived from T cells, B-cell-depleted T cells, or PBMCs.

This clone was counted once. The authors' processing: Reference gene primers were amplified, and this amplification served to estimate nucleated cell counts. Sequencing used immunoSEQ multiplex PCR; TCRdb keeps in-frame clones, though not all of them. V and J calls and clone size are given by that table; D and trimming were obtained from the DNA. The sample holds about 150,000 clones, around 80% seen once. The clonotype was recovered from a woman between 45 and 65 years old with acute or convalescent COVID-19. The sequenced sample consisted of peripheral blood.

As DNA, the CDR3 is TGTGCCAGCTCACCAACCTCCGGGGAAAGGGACACTGAAGCTTTCTTT. Translated, it gives CASSPTSGERDTEAFF. The chain couples TRBV18 to TRBJ1-1; no reliable D call. CDR3 length: 16 residues. V lost 2 bases and J 3 bases, leaving 16 bases between the germline ends. Per the germline V gene, CDR1 is KGHSH and CDR2 is LQKENI.